These 29 T cell receptor beta chains were all obtained from the same sample, sequenced in a study of human T cells and chemical hapten exposure (dated by TCRdb to the early 2020s). What this sample's time point label stands for: patch test 3, about 24 weeks after DPC sensitization. This specimen's treatment or condition label, per the study, means: therapeutic diphenylcyclopropenone sensitization with weekly scalp DPC. To prepare the library, RACE was applied. This sample was sequenced with a NextSeq 500. In-frame beta chains were kept once TCRdb had trimmed the public reads at Q25 with fastp and called clones with MiXCR. A single entry per CDR3 protein holds the most common genes and DNA from its merged rows. The sample has tens of thousands of distinct CDR3 sequences on record, about a tenth of them singletons. The top ten clones comprise more than 0.85% of the sample. The sequenced sample was whole blood, obtained in connection with sensitization to the hapten diphenylcyclopropenone (DPC). Receptors originate from a woman between 25 and 40 years old with alopecia areata. Some clones in this sample may be carry-over from other donors' samples.

This clonotype came up many times. In nucleotides, the CDR3 is TGTGCCAGCAGTGTCCGGGCCACCAACTTGGGCTATGGCTACACCTTC. Amino acid sequence: CASSVRATNLGYGYTF. The chain uses TRBV28 and TRBJ1-2; D uncertain. Per the germline V gene, CDR1 is MDHEN and CDR2 is SYDVKM. This CDR3 is built from 16 residues. The V end lost 5 bases, the J end lost 4 bases, and 20 bases lay between the germline ends.

The J gene is TRBJ1-1, the V gene TRBV12-3 or TRBV12-4; tentatively, D is TRBD1 (6 bases). The CDR3 sequence is 14 residues long. V lost 5 bases, J lost 7 bases, and 17 bases lay in between. CDR3 amino acids: CASSPRQEISEAFF. The CDR3 region has the DNA TGTGCCAGCAGTCCCCGACAGGAAATAAGTGAAGCTTTCTTT.

The chain couples TRBV10-3 to TRBJ2-7; the D call may be TRBD1 or TRBD2 (5 bases each). CDR1 and CDR2 from the germline V gene are ENHRY and SYGVKD. The germline V and J ends were trimmed by 4 bases and 5 bases, with 12 bases remaining between them. This CDR3 is 13 amino acids long. The CDR3 DNA sequence: TGTGCCATCAGTGCCGTAGGGGACCACGAGCAGTACTTC. It codes for CAISAVGDHEQYF.

Ten or more counts support this clonotype. The genes are TRBV18 and TRBJ2-5; TRBD1 or TRBD2 may be the D gene (6 bases each). Trimming took off 4 bases at V and 5 bases at J, with 20 bases between the two ends. Germline V gene data show CDR1 as KGHSH and CDR2 as LQKENI. CDR3 length: 16 residues. The CDR3 DNA follows: TGTGCCAGCTCACAAAGACAGGCCAGGAGGGAGGAGACCCAGTACTTC. Translating it yields CASSQRQARREETQYF.

As concerns this clonotype: This may be a read error: a much more frequent sequence differs by one nucleotide. This sequence joins TRBV10-1 and TRBJ2-7; D may be TRBD1 (6 bases). Trimming pared 7 bases from V and 3 bases from J, leaving 13 bases between. The CDR3 covers 13 residues. Germline V gene data show CDR1 as WNHNN and CDR2 as SYGVQD (reference sequence). This CDR3 reads CASIEDSYYEQYF. The DNA for the CDR3 is TGCGCCAGCATAGAGGACAGCTACTACGAGCAGTACTTC.

This chain links TRBV20-1 with TRBJ1-1, with unresolved D. The CDR3 is 11 amino acids. V lost 0 bases and J 8 bases, leaving 7 bases between the germline ends. Germline CDR1 is DFQATT and CDR2 is SNEGSKA (reference sequence). CDR3 sequence (DNA): TGCAGTGCTAGAGATTTAGGGGAAGCTTTCTTT. Translating gives CSARDLGEAFF.

This clonotype was recorded a few times. This may be a read error: a much more frequent sequence differs by one nucleotide. The chain combines TRBV28 with TRBJ2-7; 7 bases align to TRBD2. Losses at the gene ends were 7 bases for V and 7 bases for J; bases not matched to a gene: 4. Germline V gene sequence: CDR1 MDHEN, CDR2 SYDVKM. This CDR3 is built from 11 residues. CDR3 sequence (DNA): TGTGCCAGCACTAACGGGGGGGAGCAGTACTTC. This gives the protein CASTNGGEQYF.

This clonotype has a handful of counts. The chain couples TRBV19 to TRBJ2-1; 12 bases agree with TRBD2. The CDR3 runs 16 residues. After removal of 6 bases from V and 9 bases from J, the junction contained 12 bases not matched to a gene. In germline, CDR1 is LNHDA, CDR2 SQIVND (reference sequence). DNA of the CDR3: TGTGCCAGTAGCCGCCGTCTAGCGGGAGGGCCGATTGAGCAGTTCTTC. It encodes CASSRRLAGGPIEQFF.

Only a few counts were recorded for this clonotype. The genes are TRBV28 and TRBJ2-5; no firm D call. V gave up 5 bases and J gave up 2 bases, with 9 bases separating them. This CDR3 contains 13 residues. Germline V gene lookup returns CDR1 MDHEN and CDR2 SYDVKM. CDR3 bases: TGTGCCAGCAGTGCCAGTGATCAAGAGACCCAGTACTTC. Translated: CASSASDQETQYF.

As for this clonotype: It may be a read error: a sequence one base away is much more abundant. CDR3 sequence reads: CSSLGGAGAYNVQFF. The CDR3 region has the DNA TGCAGCTCCCTAGGGGGGGCGGGCGCCTACAATGTGCAGTTCTTC. The chain carries TRBV29-1 and TRBJ2-1, with D perhaps TRBD2 (7 bases). The CDR3 is 15 amino acids. The germline V gene encodes CDR1 SQVTM and CDR2 ANQGSEA.

This clonotype has a count of ten or more. This chain links TRBV11-2 with TRBJ1-5; D call uncertain. Looked up from germline, CDR1 is SGHAT and CDR2 is FQNNGV. The CDR3 runs 13 residues. The germline V and J ends were trimmed by 5 bases and 7 bases, with 12 bases remaining between them. CDR3 nucleotides: TGTGCCAGCAGCAGATCGGACGGCCAGCCCCAGCATTTT. It yields the protein CASSRSDGQPQHF.

This clonotype was picked up one time. The J gene is TRBJ2-5, the V gene TRBV27; 7 positions match TRBD2. J was trimmed by 1 base and V by 4 bases; bases with no gene match: 6. The CDR3 is made up of 15 amino acids. CDR1 is MNHEY and CDR2 is SMNVEV in the germline V gene (reference sequence). The CDR3 nucleotides are TGTGCCAGCAGTTCTCTAGCGGAGGTCCAAGAGACCCAGTACTTC. Translating it yields CASSSLAEVQETQYF.

There are many counts of this clonotype. This chain links TRBV5-1 with TRBJ2-5; D might be TRBD1 (6 bases). The CDR3 has 14 amino acids. Trimming took off 1 base at V and 5 bases at J, with 12 bases between the two ends. Germline V lookup: CDR1 SGHRS, CDR2 YFSETQ. The CDR3 sequence: CASSLTGGEETQYF. The DNA for the CDR3 is TGCGCCAGCAGCTTGACTGGGGGCGAGGAGACCCAGTACTTC.

In this sample, this clonotype turned up a few times. The DNA of the CDR3 is TGTGCCAGCAGCTTAGCAGTCTTTTCAGATACGCAGTATTTT. Amino acid sequence: CASSLAVFSDTQYF. This chain links TRBV7-2 with TRBJ2-3; D not certain. In germline, CDR1 is SGHTA, CDR2 FQGNSA. This CDR3 is built from 14 residues. V was pared by 0 bases and J by 4 bases, with 8 bases between.

V gene TRBV4-3 combines with J gene TRBJ1-3, with D possibly TRBD1 on 5 matching bases. The CDR3 has 19 amino acids. Germline V CDR1 and CDR2: LGHNA, YSLEER. V was pared by 0 bases and J by 0 bases, with 18 bases between. The CDR3 coding sequence is TGCGCCAGCAGCCAAGACCCCGTGACAGTGGGAGGCTCTGGAAACACCATATATTTT. This sequence encodes CASSQDPVTVGGSGNTIYF.

In this sample, this clonotype turned up many times. V usage is TRBV12-3 or TRBV12-4 and J usage is TRBJ2-1; D gene ambiguous. The CDR3 sequence is 13 residues long. Deletions cut 5 bases from V and 8 bases from J, with 13 bases between. The CDR3 region is CASSPTIDYEQFF. For the CDR3, the DNA is TGTGCCAGCAGTCCGACAATCGACTATGAGCAGTTCTTC.

This clonotype appeared many times. This rearrangement joins TRBV20-1 to TRBJ2-7; 9 bases match TRBD1. Per the germline V gene, CDR1 is DFQATT and CDR2 is SNEGSKA (reference sequence). V lost 0 bases, J lost 2 bases, and 8 bases stayed unmatched. This CDR3 has 16 amino acids. Here the CDR3 DNA reads TGCAGTGCTAGAGACCCCGGGGGGACAGGGACCTACGAGCAGTACTTC. Amino acids: CSARDPGGTGTYEQYF.

This clonotype was detected only a few times. The V and J genes are TRBV28 and TRBJ1-3, with unresolved D. Trimming took off 3 bases at V and 0 bases at J, with 6 bases between the two ends. The germline V gene has CDR1 MDHEN and CDR2 SYDVKM. CDR3 length equals 14 residues. Here the CDR3 reads CASSFSGSGNTIYF. The CDR3 nucleotides read TGTGCCAGCAGTTTCTCCGGCTCTGGAAACACCATATATTTT.

The chain employs TRBV7-2 and TRBJ2-3, with 7 positions matching TRBD2. From germline, CDR1 is SGHTA and CDR2 FQGNSA. Germline trimming cut 1 base from V and 0 bases from J; bases unmatched to any gene: 4. The CDR3 length is 16 residues. The DNA of the CDR3 is TGTGCCAGCAGCTTAGGTGTACTAGCGAGCACAGATACGCAGTATTTT. It is translated as CASSLGVLASTDTQYF.

The chain joins TRBV28 to TRBJ1-2; D is uncertain. Germline CDR1 MDHEN, CDR2 SYDVKM. Trimming left V 3 bases short and J 5 bases short, with 7 bases between. This CDR3 comprises 12 residues. CDR3 DNA sequence: TGTGCCAGCAGTTTCTCTGTTTATGGCTACACCTTC. It encodes CASSFSVYGYTF.

This clonotype has ten or more counts. CDR3 bases: TGTGCCAGCAGTCCCGGGACGGAGAGCACAGATACGCAGTATTTT. Translating gives CASSPGTESTDTQYF. This chain joins TRBV6-2 or TRBV6-3 and TRBJ2-3; either TRBD1 or TRBD2 may fit D (5 bases each). Per germline, CDR1 MNHEY and CDR2 SVGEGT. The CDR3 consists of 15 residues. Trimming cost V 5 bases and J 0 bases, with 12 bases left between them.

This rearrangement joins TRBV7-2 to TRBJ2-3, with a weak D call TRBD2 (6 bases). Germline CDR1 reads SGHTA; CDR2 reads FQGNSA. The CDR3 consists of 16 residues. V was shortened by 4 bases and J by 4 bases, with 18 bases between the two germline ends. The CDR3: CASSSQDWTKPDTQYF. As DNA, the CDR3 is TGTGCCAGCAGCTCTCAGGATTGGACTAAGCCAGATACGCAGTATTTT. Full variable domain (rest looked up from reference TRBV7-2 and TRBJ2-3): GAGVSQSPSNKVTEKGKDVELRCDPISGHTALYWYRQSLGQGLEFLIYFQGNSAPDKSGLPSDRFSAERTGGSVSTLTIQRTQQEDSAVYLCASSSQDWTKPDTQYFGPGTRLTVL.

This clonotype turned up a few times. The V gene is TRBV11-2, the J gene TRBJ1-5, with D uncertain. The ends were cut back, 0 bases at V and 4 bases at J, with 4 bases in the middle. The CDR3 runs to 13 residues. Germline V CDR1 and CDR2: SGHAT, FQNNGV. The CDR3 DNA reads as TGTGCCAGCAGCTTAGATCTTAATCAGCCCCAGCATTTT. This translates into CASSLDLNQPQHF.

This clonotype showed up many times. The chain couples TRBV28 to TRBJ1-2; D not certain. CDR3 length: 13 amino acids. Between the trimmed V and J ends, which lost 8 bases and 5 bases, there was a span of 15 bases. The germline gives CDR1 MDHEN, CDR2 SYDVKM. The CDR3: CASEKGEGYGYTF. CDR3 nucleotides: TGTGCCAGCGAGAAGGGCGAAGGGTATGGCTACACCTTC.

This clonotype was seen only a few times. The chain joins TRBV28 to TRBJ2-7; D may match TRBD1 or TRBD2 (5 bases each). This CDR3 contains 13 residues. V lost 3 bases, J lost 7 bases, and 13 bases lay in between. The germline CDR1 and CDR2 sequences are MDHEN and SYDVKM. CDR3 amino acids: CASSLRDRMEQYF. In DNA, the CDR3 is TGTGCCAGCAGTTTGAGGGACCGCATGGAGCAGTACTTC.

V usage is TRBV4-2 and J usage is TRBJ2-3; 7 nucleotides line up with TRBD2. CDR3 length equals 16 residues. V dropped 5 bases and J dropped 3; count of bases not matched to a gene: 11. CDR1 is LGHNA, CDR2 YNFKEQ, per germline. The CDR3 sequence: CASSIMGGLVTDTQYF. The CDR3 region has the DNA TGTGCCAGCAGCATTATGGGAGGACTAGTGACAGATACGCAGTATTTT.

This clonotype was seen ten or more times. The CDR3 spells CASSSDTNTEAFF. The CDR3 DNA reads as TGTGCCAGCAGCTCAGACACAAACACTGAAGCTTTCTTT. This rearrangement joins TRBV7-6 to TRBJ1-1; unclear D gene. The CDR3 totals 13 residues. Germline CDR1 reads SGHVS; CDR2 reads FNYEAQ. The V end lost 4 bases, the J end lost 2 bases, and 8 bases lay between the germline ends.

This clonotype has a handful of counts. The V gene is TRBV3-1, the J gene TRBJ2-1; tentative D call: TRBD2 (5 bases). Germline lookup yields CDR1 LGHDT and CDR2 YNNKEL (reference sequence). V was clipped by 1 base and J by 6 bases, with 16 bases between them. The CDR3 contains 16 residues. The CDR3 loop is CASSQVLGLEGNEQFF. The CDR3 nucleotides read TGTGCCAGCAGCCAAGTTTTAGGGCTTGAGGGCAATGAGCAGTTCTTC.

V gene TRBV29-1 combines with J gene TRBJ2-7; D not resolved. The ends were cut back, 6 bases at V and 4 bases at J, with 10 bases in the middle. CDR3 length: 11 amino acids. Germline values: CDR1 SQVTM, CDR2 ANQGSEA. The DNA for the CDR3 is TGCAGCGTCCGGACCCTATACGAGCAGTACGTC. It encodes CSVRTLYEQYV.